This TCR beta chain was recovered during a study of tumour-infiltrating T cells in Burkitt lymphoma. Study-wide context: This cohort included all epidemiological subtypes of Burkitt lymphoma. Repertoire clonality predicted overall and progression-free survival.

General study results and limits: Public clonotypes, several, appeared across numerous Burkitt lymphoma patients.

Profiling relied on immunoSEQ multiplex PCR, and the TCRdb table lists in-frame clones only, not all of them. This sample has over a thousand clones, with about an eighth found just once. This clone turned up a few times. Antigen: not known. The sequenced material came from tumor tissue. The sequence was collected from a human donor with Burkitt lymphoma.

As DNA, the CDR3 is TGTGCCAGTACCCGTTTTAACACTGAAGCTTTCTTT. Amino acid sequence: CASTRFNTEAFF. The rearrangement links TRBV19 to TRBJ1-1; D call uncertain. The ends were cut back, 7 bases at V and 2 bases at J, with 8 bases in the middle. Germline CDR1 is LNHDA and CDR2 is SQIVND (reference sequence). There are 12 residues in the CDR3. The whole variable domain, filled in from reference TRBV19 and TRBJ1-1, reads DGGITQSPKYLFRKEGQNVTLSCEQNLNHDAMYWYRQDPGQGLRLIYYSQIVNDFQKGDIAEGYSVSREKKESFPLTVTSAQKNPTAFYLCASTRFNTEAFFGQGTRLTVV.